A selection of T cell receptor beta chains follows, all from one sample in a study of post-analysis software for immune sequencing data. Via MiXCR, TCRdb re-called the PCR reads, giving one row per CDR3 protein. Of some 500,000 distinct CDR3 sequences listed, under 55% are singletons. Sequencing input: blood. The receptors were gathered from a girl aged 5-17 years with multiple sclerosis. Both conserved end residues are part of each CDR3. Fields, in order: CDR3 length, clone size, J gene, V gene, D gene, CDR3 DNA, CDR3 protein. A D gene is named only where the DNA matches it firmly. Expanded clones get a size class; other rows say once, few or many, or leave the size out.

17 | few | TRBJ2-5 | TRBV10-2 | TRBD2 | TGCGCCAGCAGTGAGGGGGGGACTAGCGGATCCCAAGAGACCCAGTACTTC | CASSEGGTSGSQETQYF
14 | - | TRBJ2-1 | TRBV12-5 | TRBD1 | TGTGCTAGTGGTTTGGGCAGGGGGTACAATGAGCAGTTCTTC | CASGLGRGYNEQFF
15 | - | TRBJ1-1 | TRBV5-1 | TRBD1 | TGCGCCAGCAGCCCCGCCGGGACAGACAACACTGAAGCTTTCTTT | CASSPAGTDNTEAFF
16 | - | TRBJ1-5 | TRBV12-3/TRBV12-4 | - | TGTGCCAGCAGTTTCTTTAATAGGGGCACGGCTCAGCCCCAGCATTTT | CASSFFNRGTAQPQHF
15 | - | TRBJ2-7 | TRBV20-1 | TRBD1 | TGCAGTGCTAGTCGCCGCCCGGGGACAGACTACGAGCAGTACTTC | CSASRRPGTDYEQYF
15 | few | TRBJ2-7 | TRBV7-3 | TRBD1 | TGTGCCAGCATCGACCCGGACAGGAAACTCTACGAGCAGTACTTC | CASIDPDRKLYEQYF
17 | - | TRBJ2-5 | TRBV19 | - | TGTGCCAGTAGTATTGGGTGGCAGGGGCTGGTTCAAGAGACCCAGTACTTC | CASSIGWQGLVQETQYF
17 | - | TRBJ2-3 | TRBV6-1 | - | TGTGCCAGCAGCCTCCGAGCAAACAGGGGAGGTACAGATACGCAGTATTTT | CASSLRANRGGTDTQYF
15 | - | TRBJ1-2 | TRBV2 | - | TGTGCCAGCAGTGTGATGGGGAGGACACACTATGGCTACACCTTC | CASSVMGRTHYGYTF
13 | few | TRBJ2-3 | TRBV27 | - | TGTGCCAGCAGGGGGTCCCTCACAGATACGCAGTATTTT | CASRGSLTDTQYF
16 | - | TRBJ2-5 | TRBV11-2 | - | TGTGCCAGCGGAGAATCCGGGACACTAAACCAAGAGACCCAGTACTTC | CASGESGTLNQETQYF